Described below is a single T cell receptor (beta chain) sequence and its context. The repertoire was sequenced with immunoSEQ multiplex PCR; TCRdb's copy has only in-frame clones and lacks some. The sample comprises approximately 70,000 clones, approximately 89% of which are singletons, and around 40% rests with the top ten. The data originate from a study of blood T cell repertoires in COVID-19. Germline V gene sequence: CDR1 SGHAT, CDR2 FQNNGV. CDR3 length equals 17 residues. Trimming took off 4 bases at V and 0 bases at J, with 16 bases between the two ends. V usage is TRBV11-2 and J usage is TRBJ1-3, with D maybe TRBD1 (5 bases). The TCR originated in a woman older than 75 with active or convalescent COVID-19. The sequenced sample consisted of peripheral blood. DNA for the CDR3: TGTGCCAGCAGCTCAGGAAGGGGACTTGGCTCTGGAAACACCATATATTTT. Protein: CASSSGRGLGSGNTIYF.